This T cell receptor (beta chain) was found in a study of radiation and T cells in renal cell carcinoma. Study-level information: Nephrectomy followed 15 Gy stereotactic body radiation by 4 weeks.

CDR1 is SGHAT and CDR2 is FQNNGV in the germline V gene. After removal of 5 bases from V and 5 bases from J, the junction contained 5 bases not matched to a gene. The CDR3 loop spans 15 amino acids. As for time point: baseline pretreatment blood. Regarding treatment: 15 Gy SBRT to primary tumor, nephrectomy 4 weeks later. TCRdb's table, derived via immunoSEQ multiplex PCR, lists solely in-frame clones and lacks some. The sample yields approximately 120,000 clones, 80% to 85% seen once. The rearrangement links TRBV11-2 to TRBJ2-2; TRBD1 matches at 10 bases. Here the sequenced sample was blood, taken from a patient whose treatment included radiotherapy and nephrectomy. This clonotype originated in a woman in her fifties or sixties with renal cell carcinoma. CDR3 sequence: CASSTRTGGTGELFF. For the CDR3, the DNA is TGTGCCAGCAGCACCCGGACAGGGGGGACCGGGGAGCTGTTTTTT.